This T cell receptor beta chain was recorded in a study of Graves' ophthalmopathy and Graves' hyperthyroidism. RNA transcripts were the template, and TCR beta CDR3 regions were amplified from them. Scientists carried out first-round RT-PCR using HTBI primers and then a second-round multiplex PCR. TCRdb passed the multiplex PCR reads through MiXCR, listing each CDR3 protein once. The sample carries more than 550,000 distinct CDR3 sequences, just over 40% recorded once. The sample holds many counts of this clonotype. The junction had 6 bases not matched to a gene; V was cut back by 6 bases and J by 3 bases. The CDR3 is made up of 17 amino acids. Germline assignment: CDR1 SNHLY and CDR2 FYNNEI.

The rearrangement joins TRBV2 to TRBJ2-6; 12 bases are shared with TRBD2. The sample taken for sequencing was peripheral blood. This TCR was recovered from an adult man with Graves' ophthalmopathy. The chain's CDR3 is CASRASGGVLGANVLTF. The DNA for the CDR3 is TGTGCCAGCAGAGCTAGCGGGGGGGTCCTTGGGGCCAACGTCCTGACTTTC.